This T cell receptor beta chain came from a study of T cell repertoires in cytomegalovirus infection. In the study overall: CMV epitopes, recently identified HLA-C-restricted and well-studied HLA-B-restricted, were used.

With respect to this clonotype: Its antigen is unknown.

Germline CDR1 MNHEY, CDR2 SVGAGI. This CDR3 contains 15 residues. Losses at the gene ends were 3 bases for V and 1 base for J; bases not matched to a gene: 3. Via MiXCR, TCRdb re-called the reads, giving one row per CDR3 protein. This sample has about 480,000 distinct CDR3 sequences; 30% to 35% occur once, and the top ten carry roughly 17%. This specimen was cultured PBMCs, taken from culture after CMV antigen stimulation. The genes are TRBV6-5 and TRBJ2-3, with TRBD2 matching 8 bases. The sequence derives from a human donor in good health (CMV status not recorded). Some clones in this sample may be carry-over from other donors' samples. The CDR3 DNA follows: TGTGCCAGCAGTTATATACTAGCGGGCACAGATACGCAGTATTTT. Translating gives CASSYILAGTDTQYF.